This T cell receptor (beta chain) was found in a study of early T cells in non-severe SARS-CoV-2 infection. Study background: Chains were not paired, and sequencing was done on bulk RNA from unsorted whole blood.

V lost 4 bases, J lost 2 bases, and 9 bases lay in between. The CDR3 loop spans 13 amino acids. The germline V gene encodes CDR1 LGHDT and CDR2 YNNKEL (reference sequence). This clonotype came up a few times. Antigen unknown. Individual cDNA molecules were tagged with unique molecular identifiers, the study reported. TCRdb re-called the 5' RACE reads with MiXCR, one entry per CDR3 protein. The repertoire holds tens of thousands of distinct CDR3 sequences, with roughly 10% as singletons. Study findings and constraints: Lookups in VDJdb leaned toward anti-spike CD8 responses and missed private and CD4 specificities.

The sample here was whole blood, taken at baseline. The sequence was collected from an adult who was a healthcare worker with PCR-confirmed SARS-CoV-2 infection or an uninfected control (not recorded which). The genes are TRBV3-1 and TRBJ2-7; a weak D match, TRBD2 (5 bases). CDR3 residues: CASSPGSTYEQYF. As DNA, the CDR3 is TGTGCCAGCAGCCCGGGGAGTACCTACGAGCAGTACTTC.